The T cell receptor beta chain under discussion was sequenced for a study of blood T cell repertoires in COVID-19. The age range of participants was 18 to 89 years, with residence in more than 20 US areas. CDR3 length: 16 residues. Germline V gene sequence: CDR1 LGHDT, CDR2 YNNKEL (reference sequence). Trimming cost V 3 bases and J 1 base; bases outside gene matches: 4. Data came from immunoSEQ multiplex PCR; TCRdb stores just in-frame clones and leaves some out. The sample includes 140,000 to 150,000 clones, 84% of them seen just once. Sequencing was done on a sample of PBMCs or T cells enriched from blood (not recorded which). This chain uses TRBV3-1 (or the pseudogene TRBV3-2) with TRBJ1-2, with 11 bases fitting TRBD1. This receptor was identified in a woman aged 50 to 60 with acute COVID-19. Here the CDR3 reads CASSHRDRGINYGYTF. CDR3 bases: TGTGCCAGCAGCCACCGGGACAGGGGGATTAACTATGGCTACACCTTC.